The present entry profiles one T cell receptor (beta chain) with its context. The antigen it binds to is not known. It has no much larger one-base neighbor in the sample; base qualities were not kept. The sample is drawn from a study of T cell changes during pregnancy in multiple sclerosis (dated by TCRdb to about 2019). About the study as a whole: The study looked at changes in the T cell repertoire across pregnancy in women with multiple sclerosis.

The germline V gene encodes CDR1 MNHEY and CDR2 SVGAGI. Including the terminal cysteine and phenylalanine, the CDR3 comprises 15 residues. Of the read, only the CDR3 DNA is kept; its 45 bases are in frame from base 1. Clipping removes 0 bases from V and 3 bases from J, with 4 as the unmatched junction base count. Library creation used the immunoSEQ multiplex PCR assay. The table comes from immuneACCESS by way of TCRdb, which keeps in-frame sequences with V and J called. Part of the clones is missing from these tables; in studies checked, under half for an unresolved V gene and the rest for unknown reasons. The sample table shows 90,000 to 120,000 clones, and around 93% are seen once. Jointly, the top ten make up over 0.65% of the sample.

The sequence is built from TRBV6-5 and TRBJ1-1, with 7 bases in between that match TRBD1. This receptor was identified in a female donor in good health, enrolled as a control in a pregnancy study. The material sequenced was peripheral blood, taken in the third trimester of pregnancy. The CDR3 amino acid sequence is: CASSYSITGDTEAFF. The nucleotide sequence is given as TGTGCCAGCAGTTACTCGATTACAGGGGACACTGAAGCTTTCTTT.